Following are 3 T cell receptor beta chains from one sample sequenced in a study of blood T cell repertoires in COVID-19. Using immunoSEQ multiplex PCR, the repertoire was profiled, and TCRdb retains in-frame clones only, with some absent. The table shows about 270,000 clones, with about nine tenths occurring only once. The sequenced material came from PBMCs or T cells enriched from blood (not recorded which). The source of these receptors is a woman aged 40 to 55 with acute COVID-19.

The genes are TRBV6-1 and TRBJ2-7; D unresolved. The CDR3 is made up of 12 amino acids. Germline CDR1 is MNHNS and CDR2 is SASEGT. V lost 3 bases, J lost 2 bases, and 5 bases lay in between. CDR3: CASSEPAYEQYF. The CDR3 region has the DNA TGTGCCAGCAGTGAGCCAGCCTACGAGCAGTACTTC.

This chain connects TRBV4-1 to TRBJ2-1, with TRBD2 matching over 11 bases. V lost 0 bases, J lost 3 bases, and 4 bases stayed unmatched. Germline assignment: CDR1 MGHRA and CDR2 YSYEKL. This CDR3 spans 17 amino acids. CDR3 sequence (DNA): TGCGCCAGCAGCCAAGATCAACTAGCGGGGGACTACAATGAGCAGTTCTTC. Translating gives CASSQDQLAGDYNEQFF.

The chain employs TRBV5-1 and TRBJ1-2; D perhaps matches TRBD1 (5 bases). The V gene lost 0 bases and the J gene lost 4 bases, with 10 bases spanning the gap. The germline V gene has CDR1 SGHRS and CDR2 YFSETQ. The CDR3 loop spans 14 amino acids. CDR3 residues: CASSLGGVPYGYTF. The CDR3 region has the DNA TGCGCCAGCAGCTTGGGGGGGGTACCCTATGGCTACACCTTC. The complete variable domain, with remaining parts taken from reference TRBV5-1 and TRBJ1-2, reads KAGVTQTPRYLIKTRGQQVTLSCSPISGHRSVSWYQQTPGQGLQFLFEYFSETQRNKGNFPGRFSGRQFSNSRSEMNVSTLELGDSALYLCASSLGGVPYGYTFGSGTRLTVV.